This T cell receptor (beta chain) emerged from a study of shared clonotypes between healthy human individuals. Study information: With ages of 18 to 49, the donors were a couple of women and three men.

As originally analysed: Filtering differed because ImmunoSEQ produced junction-only sequences that carried no quality scores. Generated by immunoSEQ multiplex PCR, the TCRdb table keeps only in-frame clones and is missing some. Clonal size and the V and J genes are those of that table, whereas D and trimming came from the DNA. Of about 520,000 clones listed, 81% are singletons. This clone was counted ten times or more. The ends were cut back, 3 bases at V and 7 bases at J, with 12 bases in the middle. Germline V gene sequence: CDR1 LNHDA, CDR2 SQIVND (reference sequence). CDR3 size: 14 residues. The unsorted samples had 100 million or so PBMCs used for genomic DNA.

V is TRBV19 and J is TRBJ2-2, with D unclear. The TCR sequence derives from a woman aged 40 to 50 in good health. Some clones in this sample may be carry-over from other donors' samples. Sequenced: PBMCs. CDR3: CASSIPGYGGELFF. In DNA form, the CDR3 reads TGTGCCAGTAGTATTCCCGGGTATGGCGGGGAGCTGTTTTTT.